The TCR beta chain under discussion was sequenced for a study of shared clonotypes between healthy human individuals. All donors were Caucasian adults living in Nashville, Tennessee. Using immunoSEQ multiplex PCR, the repertoire was profiled, and TCRdb retains in-frame clones only, with some absent. The sample holds 2 million to 2.5 million clones, around 92% seen once. The CDR3 runs to 18 residues. This receptor was taken from a man aged 18 to 29 in good health. Some clones in this sample may be carry-over from other donors' samples. The sequencing input was naive CD4+ T cells from PBMCs. Stated subset: CD45RA+ positively selected. The chain uses TRBV21-1 and TRBJ2-3; TRBD2, the D gene given by the table, was not confirmed from the DNA. TRBV21-1 is a documented pseudogene. The CDR3 coding sequence is TGTGCCAGCAGCAAAGCTGAGGGGACTAGCGGTAGCACAGATACGCAGTATTTT. Translating gives CASSKAEGTSGSTDTQYF.